The rows below give T cell receptor beta chains drawn from one sample of a study of T cells in Graves' hyperthyroidism and ophthalmopathy. TCRdb re-called the multiplex PCR reads with MiXCR, one entry per CDR3 protein. This table has more than 650,000 distinct CDR3 sequences, 14% appearing once. The sequenced sample consisted of blood. Receptors originate from a woman aged 18-35 years with Graves' hyperthyroidism. Each CDR3 is given with its conserved first and last residue. The order of the fields is CDR3 DNA, CDR3 protein, V gene, J gene, D gene, clone size. The D gene is left open where the match is weak. Not all rows give a size; the values are once, few, many and, for expanded clones, a class.

TGCAGTGCTAGGGCTGACGGCGGGAGCTCCTACGAGCAGTACTTC,CSARADGGSSYEQYF,TRBV20-1,TRBJ2-7,TRBD2,many
TGTGCCAGCAGACAGGGATCCTATGAAAAACTGTTTTTT,CASRQGSYEKLFF,TRBV12-3/TRBV12-4,TRBJ1-4,NA,few
TGTGCCAGCAGTTTCGGTTTGCGGGAGCAAACCTACGAGCAGTACTTC,CASSFGLREQTYEQYF,TRBV28,TRBJ2-7,TRBD2,many
TGTGCCTGGAGGGACGCTAGCTCATACCAAGAGACCCAGTACTTC,CAWRDASSYQETQYF,TRBV30,TRBJ2-5,NA,many
TGTGCCAGCAGCTTAGCGGGACTCCCCCAGTACTTC,CASSLAGLPQYF,TRBV7-9,TRBJ2-5,NA,many
TGTGCCAGCAGCTTGAACAGTCTCTACGAGCAGTACTTC,CASSLNSLYEQYF,TRBV7-9,TRBJ2-7,NA,many
TGTGCCAGCAGAGACCCCTTCCAGGGGAGGACCGGGGAGCTGTTTTTT,CASRDPFQGRTGELFF,TRBV5-5,TRBJ2-2,NA,NA
TGTGCCGGGGGGGACAGGGGGTCCATCGGGGAGCTGTTTTTT,CAGGDRGSIGELFF,TRBV2,TRBJ2-2,TRBD1,many
TGTGCCACCGGATGGGAGTTCGGGGAAGCTTTCTTT,CATGWEFGEAFF,TRBV28,TRBJ1-1,NA,NA
TGTGCCAGCAGCCCTGACAGGGGGATCTACAATGAGCAGTTCTTC,CASSPDRGIYNEQFF,TRBV7-9,TRBJ2-1,TRBD1,many
TGTGCCAGCAGCAAATTCGGGGGGGAGACTGAAGCTTTCTTT,CASSKFGGETEAFF,TRBV7-3,TRBJ1-1,NA,many
TGTGCCAGTAGTTGGGGCGGGGGCACTGAAGCTTTCTTT,CASSWGGGTEAFF,TRBV19,TRBJ1-1,NA,NA
TGTGCCAGCTCACCACAGGGCATGGAGCAGTTCTTC,CASSPQGMEQFF,TRBV18,TRBJ2-1,NA,many
TGTGCCATCAGTGTGGGACCGAGCTCCTACGAGCAGTACTTC,CAISVGPSSYEQYF,TRBV10-3,TRBJ2-7,NA,many
TGTGCCAGCAGCTTAAAACTGGCGAGAGGCGCGTACACTGAAGCTTTCTTT,CASSLKLARGAYTEAFF,TRBV11-3,TRBJ1-1,NA,many
TGTGCCAGCCGCGAGTGGGGCACTGAAGCTTTCTTT,CASREWGTEAFF,TRBV12-3/TRBV12-4,TRBJ1-1,NA,few
TGTGTCAGCAGTTTATTGTCGGGGCAGTTCTTC,CVSSLLSGQFF,TRBV12-3/TRBV12-4,TRBJ2-1,NA,NA
TGCAGTGCTATAGGACAGGGTCTCGAGCAGTACTTC,CSAIGQGLEQYF,TRBV20-1,TRBJ2-7,TRBD1,many
TGCAGTGCGAGACAGGGGGGCCCTGCCACTGAAGCTTTCTTT,CSARQGGPATEAFF,TRBV20-1,TRBJ1-1,TRBD1,many
TGCAGCGTTGAGGATGGTTACGCAAACACCGGGGAGCTGTTTTTT,CSVEDGYANTGELFF,TRBV29-1,TRBJ2-2,NA,NA
TGTGCCAGTAGTAACGGATACACCGGGGAGCTGTTTTTT,CASSNGYTGELFF,TRBV19,TRBJ2-2,NA,NA
TGTGCCATCAGTGATAAGCGGGACTCGTACAATGAGCAGTTCTTC,CAISDKRDSYNEQFF,TRBV10-3,TRBJ2-1,TRBD2,many
TGCAGTGCTGCTCGGATACGGGACGGGAATGAGCAGTTCTTC,CSAARIRDGNEQFF,TRBV20-1,TRBJ2-1,NA,few
TGTGCCAGCAGCCCCCTAGCGGAAATGGGTAATGAGCAGTTCTTC,CASSPLAEMGNEQFF,TRBV3-1,TRBJ2-1,TRBD2,many
TGTGCCTGGGACACGAACACTGAAGCTTTCTTT,CAWDTNTEAFF,TRBV30,TRBJ1-1,NA,many
TGCGCCAGCAGCTTGACCCGTGTGGCTAACAATGAGCAGTTCTTC,CASSLTRVANNEQFF,TRBV5-1,TRBJ2-1,NA,NA
TGTGCCAGCAGCCCCCCCGCCCTTACGCAGTATTTT,CASSPPALTQYF,TRBV9,TRBJ2-3,NA,few
TGTGCCAGCAGTTACGGTACAGGAATGAACACTGAAGCTTTCTTT,CASSYGTGMNTEAFF,TRBV6-1,TRBJ1-1,NA,many
TGTGCCAGCTCGGCGACAGGGATGAACACTGAAGCTTCCTTT,CASSATGMNTEASF,TRBV18,TRBJ1-1,TRBD1,many
TGTGCCAGTAGTAGTACTCGAGCAGCTTTCTTT,CASSSTRAAFF,TRBV19,TRBJ1-1,NA,NA
TGCGCCAGCAGCTTGACGTCGACGGGGGAGACCCAGTACTTC,CASSLTSTGETQYF,TRBV5-1,TRBJ2-5,NA,many
TGCGCCAGCAGCCTCAGCGGGACAGCCACGGGGGTCGAGCAGTACTTC,CASSLSGTATGVEQYF,TRBV4-3,TRBJ2-7,NA,many
TGCGCCAGCAGCTCCCAACTAAATGAAAAACTGTTTTTT,CASSSQLNEKLFF,TRBV5-1,TRBJ1-4,NA,NA
TGTGCCAGCAGTTTACAACAGGCCGCGGCTTTCTTT,CASSLQQAAAFF,TRBV2,TRBJ1-1,NA,many
TGTGCCACCGCCGAGCGGAGTTTGACCGGGGAGCTGTTTTTT,CATAERSLTGELFF,TRBV12-3/TRBV12-4,TRBJ2-2,NA,many
TGCGCCAGCAGCCGCAGGCCAGCGGGGGACACAGATACGCAGTATTTT,CASSRRPAGDTDTQYF,TRBV4-1,TRBJ2-3,TRBD2,few
TGTGCCAGCAGCTTATGGGGCGGCCCTGGGACCCAGTACTTC,CASSLWGGPGTQYF,TRBV13,TRBJ2-5,NA,many
TGCGCCAGCAGCATCTCCTCCACAGGGGAACGTCGTACTGAAGCTTTCTTT,CASSISSTGERRTEAFF,TRBV4-1,TRBJ1-1,TRBD1,many
TGTGCCCGGGACAGGGGAGGATTGCAGTACTTC,CARDRGGLQYF,TRBV30,TRBJ2-7,TRBD1,many
TGTGCCAGCAGCGGACCGGTGGGGACCCAGTACTTC,CASSGPVGTQYF,TRBV27,TRBJ2-5,NA,many
TGTGCCAGCACCTTTCAAGGTTCGGGACAGCTCTACGAGCAGTACTTC,CASTFQGSGQLYEQYF,TRBV5-6,TRBJ2-7,TRBD1,NA